The 7 T cell receptor beta chains presented below share a single source sample, sequenced in a study of blood T cells in healthy people across ages. Primers used in a second PCR of roughly 7 to 11 cycles were a sample-barcoded 5' primer and a J-beta primer mix. TCRdb independently ran MiXCR on the 5' RACE reads; one entry per CDR3 protein. This table has about 1.8 million distinct CDR3 sequences, approximately 50% appearing once. Source material: blood. Receptor source: a woman between 40 and 50 years old in good health.

J is TRBJ1-5 and V is TRBV27; TRBD1 matches at 11 bases. The J segment lost 4 bases and the V segment lost 4 bases, leaving 9 bases of the junction unmatched. Germline V lookup: CDR1 MNHEY, CDR2 SMNVEV (reference sequence). The CDR3 sequence is 17 residues long. The CDR3 here is CASSSRIGTGGNQPQHF. As DNA, the CDR3 is TGTGCCAGCAGTTCGAGAATCGGGACAGGGGGAAATCAGCCCCAGCATTTT.

The chain joins TRBV21-1 to TRBJ1-2; the table gives TRBD1 as D, unverified against the DNA. TRBV21-1 is a listed pseudogene. This CDR3 contains 13 residues. The CDR3 DNA sequence: TGTGCCAGCGGCATCCCGGTTGGCTATGGCTACACCTTC. Protein: CASGIPVGYGYTF.

The genes are TRBV20-1 and TRBJ2-3; 7 bases agree with TRBD1. CDR3 length: 18 amino acids. Germline CDR1 DFQATT, CDR2 SNEGSKA (reference sequence). J lost 0 bases, V lost 2 bases, and 14 bases had no gene match. The CDR3 nucleotides are TGCAGTGCTAGATGGGATTTCCAGGGGGAAACTAGCACAGATACGCAGTATTTT. Protein: CSARWDFQGETSTDTQYF.

The chain employs TRBV27 and TRBJ2-5; a possible D gene is TRBD1 (5 bases). Germline CDR1 MNHEY, CDR2 SMNVEV (reference sequence). V lost 8 bases, J lost 3 bases, and 13 bases lay in between. The CDR3 spans 13 residues. The DNA of the CDR3 is TGTGCCAGCCAATCACGACAGAAAGAGACCCAGTACTTC. It codes for CASQSRQKETQYF.

This clonotype came up a few times. CDR3 protein: CASSNLSGETQYF. CDR3 coding DNA: TGTGCCAGCAGCAATCTGAGCGGGGAGACCCAGTACTTC. The chain uses TRBV7-3 and TRBJ2-5; D may be TRBD2 (6 bases). CDR1 is SGHTA and CDR2 is FQGTGA in the germline V gene. V dropped 5 bases and J dropped 5 bases, with 12 bases sitting between them. CDR3 length: 13 residues.

The chain is built from TRBV21-1 and TRBJ2-5; the table's D call, TRBD1, has no DNA check behind it. TRBJ2-7 matches the DNA end more closely, so the J call is doubtful. TRBV21-1 is a listed pseudogene. The CDR3 consists of 16 residues. CDR3 nucleotide sequence: TGTGCCAGCAGCAAAGTGCCGGGACAGAGAATCTACGAGCAGTACTTC. It is translated as CASSKVPGQRIYEQYF.

The rearrangement joins TRBV5-1 to TRBJ2-1, with D possibly called TRBD1 or TRBD2 (5 bases each). This CDR3 comprises 14 residues. The V end was cut by 7 bases, the J end by 13 bases, with 24 bases between. The germline gives CDR1 SGHRS, CDR2 YFSETQ. The DNA of the CDR3 is TGCGCCAGCTCCCCGGCGCAGGGAATGGGGACCCAGTTCTTC. This sequence encodes CASSPAQGMGTQFF.